The sample holds one count of the clone carrying this TCR beta chain. The entry originates in a study of blood T cell repertoires in COVID-19. Study-wide background: The United States, Italy and Spain supplied acute and convalescent COVID-19 samples. T cells, B-cell-depleted T cells, or PBMCs provided the cDNA or gDNA that served as material.

Original processing methods: Reference gene primer amplification in the assay estimated nucleated cell counts. Clones were sequenced by immunoSEQ multiplex PCR, and TCRdb holds only the in-frame ones, with some missing. D and trimming were read from the DNA, whereas the V and J calls and clone size are those reported in that table. Counted here are 200,000 to 250,000 clones, 75% to 85% occurring once; the ten biggest clones make up 7.5%. CDR1 is LGHDT, CDR2 YNNKEL, per germline (reference sequence). V was trimmed by 7 bases and J by 8 bases, leaving 14 bases between them. This CDR3 is built from 13 residues. During active infection, Seattle patients enrolled and were then monitored through disease.

The sequencing sample was made of peripheral blood. This TCR derives from an elderly woman with COVID-19, enrolled during active disease. The J gene is TRBJ1-4, the V gene TRBV3-1 (or the pseudogene TRBV3-2), with D hard to call. CDR3 DNA: TGTGCCAGCACCCGATGGGGAGGAGAAAAACTGTTTTTT. Translating it yields CASTRWGGEKLFF.